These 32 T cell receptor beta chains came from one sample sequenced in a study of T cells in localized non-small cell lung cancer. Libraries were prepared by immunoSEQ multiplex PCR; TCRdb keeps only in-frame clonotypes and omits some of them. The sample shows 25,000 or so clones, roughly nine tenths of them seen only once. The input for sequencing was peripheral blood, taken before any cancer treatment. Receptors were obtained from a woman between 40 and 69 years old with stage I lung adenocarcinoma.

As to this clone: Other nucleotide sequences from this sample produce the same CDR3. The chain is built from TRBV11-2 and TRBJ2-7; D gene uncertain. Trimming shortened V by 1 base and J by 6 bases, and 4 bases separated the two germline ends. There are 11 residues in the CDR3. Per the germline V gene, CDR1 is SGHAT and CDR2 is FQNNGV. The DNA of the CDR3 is TGTGCCAGCAGCTTAGCAGCCGAGCAGTACTTC. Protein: CASSLAAEQYF.

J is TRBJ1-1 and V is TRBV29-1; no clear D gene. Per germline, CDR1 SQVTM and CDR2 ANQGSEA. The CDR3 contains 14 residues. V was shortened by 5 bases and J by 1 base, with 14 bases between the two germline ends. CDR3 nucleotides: TGCAGCGTTAAGCCCGAAACCCAGAACACTGAAGCTTTCTTT. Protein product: CSVKPETQNTEAFF.

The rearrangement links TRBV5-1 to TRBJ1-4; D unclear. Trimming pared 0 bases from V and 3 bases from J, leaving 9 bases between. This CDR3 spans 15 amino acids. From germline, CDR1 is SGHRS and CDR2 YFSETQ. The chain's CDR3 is CASSLGGPPNEKLFF. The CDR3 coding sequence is TGCGCCAGCAGCTTGGGTGGACCTCCTAATGAAAAACTGTTTTTT.

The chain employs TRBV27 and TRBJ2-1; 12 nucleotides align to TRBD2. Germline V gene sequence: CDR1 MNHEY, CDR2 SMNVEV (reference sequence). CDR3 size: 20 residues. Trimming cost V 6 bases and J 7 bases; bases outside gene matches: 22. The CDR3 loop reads CASRGLRGQTSGSFNNEQFF. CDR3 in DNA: TGTGCCAGCAGGGGCCTTAGGGGACAGACTAGCGGGAGCTTTAATAATGAGCAGTTCTTC.

As DNA, the CDR3 is TGTGCCAGCAGCCACCCCGGGCGCGAGCAGTACTTC. Its translation is CASSHPGREQYF. The rearrangement uses TRBV7-8 and TRBJ2-7; D gene unclear. V was trimmed by 5 bases and J by 6 bases, leaving 11 bases between them. CDR3 length equals 12 residues. CDR1 is SGHVS, CDR2 FQNEAQ, per germline.

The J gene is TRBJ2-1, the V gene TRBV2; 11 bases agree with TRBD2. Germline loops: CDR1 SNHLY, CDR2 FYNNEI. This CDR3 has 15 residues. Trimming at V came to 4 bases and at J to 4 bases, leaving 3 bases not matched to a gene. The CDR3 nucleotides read TGTGCCAGCAGTGCGACTAGCGGGGTATACAATGAGCAGTTCTTC. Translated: CASSATSGVYNEQFF.

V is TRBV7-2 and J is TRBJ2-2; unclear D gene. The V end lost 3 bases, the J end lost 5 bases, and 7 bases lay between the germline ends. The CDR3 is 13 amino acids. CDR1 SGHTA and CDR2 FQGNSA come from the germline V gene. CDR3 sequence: CASSLDLTGELFF. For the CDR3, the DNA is TGTGCCAGCAGCTTGGATCTGACCGGGGAGCTGTTTTTT.

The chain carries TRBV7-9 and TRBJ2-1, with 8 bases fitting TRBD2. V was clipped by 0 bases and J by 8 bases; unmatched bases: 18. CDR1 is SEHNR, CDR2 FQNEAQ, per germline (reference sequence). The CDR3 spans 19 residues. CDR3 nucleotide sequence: TGTGCCAGCAGCTTAGCCTGGGGTTTCGGGAGGGCCGACGTCTATGAGCAGTTCTTC. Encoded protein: CASSLAWGFGRADVYEQFF.

The CDR3 loop reads CASRPQGEGEAFF. The CDR3 region has the DNA TGTGCCAGCAGACCACAGGGGGAGGGTGAAGCTTTCTTT. This chain connects TRBV27 to TRBJ1-1, with 8 nucleotides matching TRBD1. The CDR3 has 13 residues. V shed 6 bases and J 7 bases; nucleotides not matched to a gene: 7. The germline V gene has CDR1 MNHEY and CDR2 SMNVEV (reference sequence).

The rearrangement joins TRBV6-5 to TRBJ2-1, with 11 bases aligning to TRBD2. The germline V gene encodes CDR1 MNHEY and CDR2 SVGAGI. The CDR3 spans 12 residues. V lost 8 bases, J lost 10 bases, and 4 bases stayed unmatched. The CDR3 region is CASGASGREQFF. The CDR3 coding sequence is TGTGCCAGCGGGGCTAGCGGGAGGGAGCAGTTCTTC.

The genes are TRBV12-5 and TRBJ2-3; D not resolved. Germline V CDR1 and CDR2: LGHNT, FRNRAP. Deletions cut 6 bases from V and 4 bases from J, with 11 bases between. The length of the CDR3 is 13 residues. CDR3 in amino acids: CASGPQGADTQYF. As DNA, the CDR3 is TGTGCTAGTGGCCCTCAAGGTGCAGATACGCAGTATTTT.

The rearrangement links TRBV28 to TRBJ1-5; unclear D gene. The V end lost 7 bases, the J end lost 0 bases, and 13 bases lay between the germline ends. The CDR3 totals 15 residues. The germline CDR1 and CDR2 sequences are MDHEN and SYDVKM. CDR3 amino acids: CASTLLRNSNQPQHF. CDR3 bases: TGTGCCAGCACCTTATTGAGGAATAGCAATCAGCCCCAGCATTTT.

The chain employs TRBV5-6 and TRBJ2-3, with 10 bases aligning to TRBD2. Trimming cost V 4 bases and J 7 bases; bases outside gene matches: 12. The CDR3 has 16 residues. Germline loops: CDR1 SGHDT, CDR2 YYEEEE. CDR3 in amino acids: CASSPLGSGRPHTQYF. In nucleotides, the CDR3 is TGTGCCAGCAGCCCCCTGGGTAGCGGGAGGCCCCATACGCAGTATTTT.

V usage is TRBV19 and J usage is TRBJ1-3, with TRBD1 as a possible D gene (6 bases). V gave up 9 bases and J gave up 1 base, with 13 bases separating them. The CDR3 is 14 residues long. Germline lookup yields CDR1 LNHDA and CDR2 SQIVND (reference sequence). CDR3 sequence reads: CASRGIYSGNTIYF. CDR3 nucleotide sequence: TGTGCCAGCAGGGGAATCTATTCTGGAAACACCATATATTTT. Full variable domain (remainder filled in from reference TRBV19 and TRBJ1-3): DGGITQSPKYLFRKEGQNVTLSCEQNLNHDAMYWYRQDPGQGLRLIYYSQIVNDFQKGDIAEGYSVSREKKESFPLTVTSAQKNPTAFYLCASRGIYSGNTIYFGEGSWLTVV.

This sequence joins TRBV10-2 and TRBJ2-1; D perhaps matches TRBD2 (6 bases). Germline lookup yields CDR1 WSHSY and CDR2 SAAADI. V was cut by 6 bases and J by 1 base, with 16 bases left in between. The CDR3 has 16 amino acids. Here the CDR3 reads CASSLNGGSSYNEQFF. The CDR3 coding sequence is TGCGCCAGCAGCCTAAACGGGGGATCGTCCTACAATGAGCAGTTCTTC.

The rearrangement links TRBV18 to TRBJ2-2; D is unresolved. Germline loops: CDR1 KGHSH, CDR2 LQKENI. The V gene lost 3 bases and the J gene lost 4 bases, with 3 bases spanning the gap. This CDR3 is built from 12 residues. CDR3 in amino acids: CASSPLTGELFF. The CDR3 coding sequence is TGTGCCAGCTCACCTCTCACCGGGGAGCTGTTTTTT.

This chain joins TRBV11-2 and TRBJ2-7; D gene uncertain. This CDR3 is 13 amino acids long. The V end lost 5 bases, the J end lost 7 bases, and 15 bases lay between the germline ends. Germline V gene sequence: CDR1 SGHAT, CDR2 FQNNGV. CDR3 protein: CASSLRDLTEQYF. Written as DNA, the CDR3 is TGTGCCAGCAGCCTTAGAGACCTGACAGAGCAGTACTTC.

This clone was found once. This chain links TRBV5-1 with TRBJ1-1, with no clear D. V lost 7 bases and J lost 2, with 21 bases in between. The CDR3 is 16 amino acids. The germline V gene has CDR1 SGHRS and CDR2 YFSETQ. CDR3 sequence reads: CASLLDGRGGNTEAFF. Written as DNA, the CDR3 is TGCGCCAGCCTCCTTGACGGGAGAGGAGGTAACACTGAAGCTTTCTTT.

CDR3 DNA: TGTGCCAGCAGCTCACGGGGTAGCGGGGCTGACACAGATACGCAGTATTTT. As protein: CASSSRGSGADTDTQYF. The genes are TRBV7-2 and TRBJ2-3, with 8 bases that match TRBD2. J lost 2 bases, V lost 4 bases, and 11 bases had no gene match. Germline CDR1 SGHTA, CDR2 FQGNSA. The CDR3 is 17 residues long.

The CDR3 coding sequence is TGCGCCAGCAGCCAAGTTGGAGGGGGCATTACCGGGGAGCTGTTTTTT. It specifies CASSQVGGGITGELFF. The chain is built from TRBV4-1 and TRBJ2-2, with D maybe TRBD1 (7 bases). The CDR3 is 16 amino acids. V gave up 1 base and J gave up 5 bases, with 14 bases separating them. Germline lookup yields CDR1 MGHRA and CDR2 YSYEKL.

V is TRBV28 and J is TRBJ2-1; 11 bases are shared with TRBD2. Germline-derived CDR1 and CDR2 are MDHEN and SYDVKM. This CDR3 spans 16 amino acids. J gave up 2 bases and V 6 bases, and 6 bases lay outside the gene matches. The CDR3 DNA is TGTGCCAGCAGCTTACTAGCGGGAGTAACCTACAATGAGCAGTTCTTC. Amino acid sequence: CASSLLAGVTYNEQFF.

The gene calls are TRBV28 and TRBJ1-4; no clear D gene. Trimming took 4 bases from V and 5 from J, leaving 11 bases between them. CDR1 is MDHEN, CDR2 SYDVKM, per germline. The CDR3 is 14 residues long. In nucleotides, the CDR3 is TGTGCCAGCAGTTCCGCGGCAGTGAATGAAAAACTGTTTTTT. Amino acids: CASSSAAVNEKLFF.

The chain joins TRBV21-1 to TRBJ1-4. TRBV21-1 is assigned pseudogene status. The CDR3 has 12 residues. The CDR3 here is CASSKGGEKLFF. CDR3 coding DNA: TGTGCCAGCAGCAAAGGGGGAGAAAAACTGTTTTTT.

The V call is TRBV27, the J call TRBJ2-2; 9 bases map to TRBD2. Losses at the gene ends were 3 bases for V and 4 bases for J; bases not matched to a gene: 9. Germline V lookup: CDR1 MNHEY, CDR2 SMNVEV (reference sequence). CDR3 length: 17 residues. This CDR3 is CASSFLAGGGSTGELFF. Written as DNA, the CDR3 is TGTGCCAGCAGTTTTCTCGCGGGAGGGGGAAGCACCGGGGAGCTGTTTTTT.

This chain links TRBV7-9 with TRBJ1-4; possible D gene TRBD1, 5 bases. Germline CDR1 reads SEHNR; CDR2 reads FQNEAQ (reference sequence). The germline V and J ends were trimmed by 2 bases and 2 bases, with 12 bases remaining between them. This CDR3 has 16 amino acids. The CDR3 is CASSLTGATTNEKLFF. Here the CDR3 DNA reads TGTGCCAGCAGCTTAACAGGCGCTACCACTAATGAAAAACTGTTTTTT.

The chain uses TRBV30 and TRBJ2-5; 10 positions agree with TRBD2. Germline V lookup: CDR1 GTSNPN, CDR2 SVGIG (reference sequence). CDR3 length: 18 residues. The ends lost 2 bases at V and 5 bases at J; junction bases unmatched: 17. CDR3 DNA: TGTGCCTGGAGTAAATCTAGCGGGAGCCGTGTGAAAAGGGAGACCCAGTACTTC. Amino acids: CAWSKSSGSRVKRETQYF.

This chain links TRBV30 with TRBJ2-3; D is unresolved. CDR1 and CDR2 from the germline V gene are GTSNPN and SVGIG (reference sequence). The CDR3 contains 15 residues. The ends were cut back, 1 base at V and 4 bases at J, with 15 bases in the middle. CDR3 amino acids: CAWSDGVGWADTQYF. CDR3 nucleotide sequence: TGTGCCTGGAGTGATGGGGTGGGATGGGCAGATACGCAGTATTTT.

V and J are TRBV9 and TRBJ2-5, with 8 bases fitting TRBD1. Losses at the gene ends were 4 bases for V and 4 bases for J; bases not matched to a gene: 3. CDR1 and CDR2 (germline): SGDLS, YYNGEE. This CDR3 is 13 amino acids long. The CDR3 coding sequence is TGTGCCAGCAGCAGGGGACAGGCAGAGACCCAGTACTTC. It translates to CASSRGQAETQYF.

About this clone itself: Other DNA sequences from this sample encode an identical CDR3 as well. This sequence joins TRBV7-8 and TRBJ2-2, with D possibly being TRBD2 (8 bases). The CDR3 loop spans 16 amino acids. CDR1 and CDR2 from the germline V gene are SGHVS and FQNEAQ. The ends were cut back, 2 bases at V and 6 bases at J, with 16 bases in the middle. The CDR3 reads CASSLRGRGEAGELFF. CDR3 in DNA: TGTGCCAGCAGCTTAAGGGGGCGGGGGGAGGCCGGGGAGCTGTTTTTT.

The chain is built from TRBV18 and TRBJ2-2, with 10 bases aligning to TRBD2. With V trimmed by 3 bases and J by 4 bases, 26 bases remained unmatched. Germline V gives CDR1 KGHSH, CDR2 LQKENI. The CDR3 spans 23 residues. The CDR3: CASSPVGHRVWTSGPRGTGELFF. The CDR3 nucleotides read TGTGCCAGCTCACCGGTGGGACATCGGGTGTGGACTAGCGGTCCCAGGGGCACCGGGGAGCTGTTTTTT.

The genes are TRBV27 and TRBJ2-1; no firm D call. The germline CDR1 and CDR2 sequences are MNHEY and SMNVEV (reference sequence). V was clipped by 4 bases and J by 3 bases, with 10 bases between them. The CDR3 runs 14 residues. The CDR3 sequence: CASSYDSYYNEQFF. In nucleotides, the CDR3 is TGTGCCAGCAGTTACGACTCTTACTACAATGAGCAGTTCTTC.

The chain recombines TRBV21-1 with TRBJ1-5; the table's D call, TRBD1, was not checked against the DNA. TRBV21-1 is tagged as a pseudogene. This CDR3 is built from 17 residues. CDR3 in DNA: TGTGCCAGCAGCAAAAGGTACTCTCACAGGTCCAATCAGCCCCAGCATTTT. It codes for CASSKRYSHRSNQPQHF.